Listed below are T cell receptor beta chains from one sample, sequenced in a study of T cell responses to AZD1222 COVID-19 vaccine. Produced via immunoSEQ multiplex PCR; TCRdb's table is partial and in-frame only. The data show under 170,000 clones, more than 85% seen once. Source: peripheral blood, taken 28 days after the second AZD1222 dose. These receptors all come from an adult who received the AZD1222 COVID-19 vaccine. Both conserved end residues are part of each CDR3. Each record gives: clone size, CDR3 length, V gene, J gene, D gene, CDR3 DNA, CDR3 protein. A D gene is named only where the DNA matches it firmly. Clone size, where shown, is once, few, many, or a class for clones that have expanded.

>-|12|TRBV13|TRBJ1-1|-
TGTGCCAGCAGCTTCGGGCAGACTGAAGCTTTCTTT
CASSFGQTEAFF
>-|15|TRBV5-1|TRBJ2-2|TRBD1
TGCGCCAGCAGCCCTCGACAGGGTTTCACCGGGGAGCTGTTTTTT
CASSPRQGFTGELFF
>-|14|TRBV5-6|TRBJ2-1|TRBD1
TGTGCCAGCAGCCGAGCGACAGGGCGGAATGAGCAGTTCTTC
CASSRATGRNEQFF
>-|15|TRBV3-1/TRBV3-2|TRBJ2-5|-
TGTGCCAGCAGCCAAGGCGCGTGGGGGGCTAAGACCCAGTACTTC
CASSQGAWGAKTQYF
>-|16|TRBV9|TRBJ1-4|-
TGTGCCAGCAGCGTTTTTAGTGGAGCAGGGAACGAAAAACTGTTTTTT
CASSVFSGAGNEKLFF
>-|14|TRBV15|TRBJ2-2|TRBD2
TGTGCCACGACTAGCGGGACGAACACCGGGGAGCTGTTTTTT
CATTSGTNTGELFF
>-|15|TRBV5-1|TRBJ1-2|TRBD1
TGCGCCAGCACCATTGGGACAGACCTTAACTATGGCTACACCTTC
CASTIGTDLNYGYTF
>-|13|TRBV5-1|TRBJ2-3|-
TGCGCCAGCAGCTTGGGTGGGACAGATACGCAGTATTTT
CASSLGGTDTQYF
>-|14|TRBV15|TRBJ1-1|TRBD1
TGTGCCACCAGCAGTTACAGGGGGGCCACTGAAGCTTTCTTT
CATSSYRGATEAFF
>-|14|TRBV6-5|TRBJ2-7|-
TGTGCCAGCAGGACCGGGACACATTCCTACGAGCAGTACTTC
CASRTGTHSYEQYF
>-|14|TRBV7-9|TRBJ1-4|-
TGTGCCAGCAGTTCTACAGAAACTAATGAAAAACTGTTTTTT
CASSSTETNEKLFF
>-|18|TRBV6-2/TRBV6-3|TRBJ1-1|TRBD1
TGTGCCAGCAGTTACTGGGAACAGGGGCCAATGGGATTCACTGAAGCTTTCTTT
CASSYWEQGPMGFTEAFF
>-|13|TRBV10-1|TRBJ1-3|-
TGCGCCAGCTCCCGGGGAACTGGAAACACCATATATTTT
CASSRGTGNTIYF
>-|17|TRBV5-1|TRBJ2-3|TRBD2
TGCGCCAGCAGCTTGGATGGAACGGGACTAAGCACAGATACGCAGTATTTT
CASSLDGTGLSTDTQYF
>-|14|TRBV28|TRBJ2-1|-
TGTGCCAGCACCCTCGGGGGAAGGAGGGGTGAGCAGTTCTTC
CASTLGGRRGEQFF
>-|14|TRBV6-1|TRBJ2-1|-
TGTGCCAGCAGTAAGACAGACTCCTACAATGAGCAGTTCTTC
CASSKTDSYNEQFF
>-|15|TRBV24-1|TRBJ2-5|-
TGTGCCACCAGTGCCGCCGGATCCCCCGGGGAGACCCAGTACTTC
CATSAAGSPGETQYF
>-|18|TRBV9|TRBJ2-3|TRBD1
TGTGCCAGCAGCGGTAGTAGTCTCGGGACAGCGGGCACAGATACGCAGTATTTT
CASSGSSLGTAGTDTQYF
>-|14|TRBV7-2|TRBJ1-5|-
TGTGCCAGCAGCCAATCGGACGGCGTACAGCCCCAGCATTTT
CASSQSDGVQPQHF
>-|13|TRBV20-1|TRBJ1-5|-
TGCAGTGCTAGTCCGGGGGGCAGCCAGCCCCAGCATTTT
CSASPGGSQPQHF
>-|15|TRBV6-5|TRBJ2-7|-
TGTGCCAGCAGTTACTCCGAGCGGTCAGCCTACGAGCAGTACTTC
CASSYSERSAYEQYF
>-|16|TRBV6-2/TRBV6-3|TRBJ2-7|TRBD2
TGTGCCAGCAGTTACAAACATAGCGGGCCTAATCACGAGCAGTACTTC
CASSYKHSGPNHEQYF
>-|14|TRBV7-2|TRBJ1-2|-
TGTGCCAGCAGCTTAGAAGGGCTCCTTAATGGCTACACCTTC
CASSLEGLLNGYTF
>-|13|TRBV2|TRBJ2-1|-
TGTGCCAGCAGTGTCCCTAACAGGGATGAGCAGTTCTTC
CASSVPNRDEQFF
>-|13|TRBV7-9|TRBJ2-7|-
TGTGCCAGCAGCCTACTAAGGGGCTACGAGCAGTACTTC
CASSLLRGYEQYF
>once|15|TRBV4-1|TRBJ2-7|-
TGCGCCAGCAGCCACGAACCCAGCAGCCCCTACGAGCAGTACTTC
CASSHEPSSPYEQYF
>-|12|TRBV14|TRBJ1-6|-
TGTGCCAGCAGCCAAGTTGGTTCACCCCTCCACTTT
CASSQVGSPLHF
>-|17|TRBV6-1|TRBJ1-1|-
TGTGCCAGCAGTGAAATAGGCGGGTACCTAATGAACACTGAAGCTTTCTTT
CASSEIGGYLMNTEAFF
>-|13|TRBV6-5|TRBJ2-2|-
TGTGCCAGCGGGGGCGTGAACACCGGGGAGCTGTTTTTT
CASGGVNTGELFF
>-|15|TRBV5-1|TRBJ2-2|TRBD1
TGCGCCAGCAGCGAACAAACCACAGGGGCCGGGGAGCTGTTTTTT
CASSEQTTGAGELFF
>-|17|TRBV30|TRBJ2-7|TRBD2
TGTGCCTGGATCAATCGGGTTAGCGGGAGTGTTCGCGGCGAGCAGTACTTC
CAWINRVSGSVRGEQYF
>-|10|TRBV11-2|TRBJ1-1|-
TGTGCCAGCGGGAGGACTGAAGCTTTCTTT
CASGRTEAFF
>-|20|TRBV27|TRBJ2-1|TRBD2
TGTGCCAGCAGCCCCATCGGAGGAGCCATACTAGCGGGAGTGGTGGATGAGCAGTTCTTC
CASSPIGGAILAGVVDEQFF
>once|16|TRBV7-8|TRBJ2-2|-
TGTGCCAGCAGCCGCTTAAACCGGGGGCAAACCGGGGAGCTGTTTTTT
CASSRLNRGQTGELFF
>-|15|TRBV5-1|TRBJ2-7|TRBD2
TGCGCCAGCAGCATTACTAGCGGAATGTTCTACGAGCAGTACTTC
CASSITSGMFYEQYF
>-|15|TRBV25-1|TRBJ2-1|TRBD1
TGTGCCAGCAGTGAGGGACAGGAGATCTACAATGAGCAGTTCTTC
CASSEGQEIYNEQFF
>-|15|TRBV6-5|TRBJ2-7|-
TGTGCCAGCAGTTACGGGGGACGGAGCTCCTACGAGCAGTACTTC
CASSYGGRSSYEQYF
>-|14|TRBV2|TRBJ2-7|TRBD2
TGTGCCAGCAAGAATAGCGGGGTCTCCTACGAGCAGTACTTC
CASKNSGVSYEQYF
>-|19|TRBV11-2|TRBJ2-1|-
TGTGCCAGCAGCTTAGGGGGTAGCGGAGTTCTTTATTCCTACAATGAGCAGTTCTTC
CASSLGGSGVLYSYNEQFF
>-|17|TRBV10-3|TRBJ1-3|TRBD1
TGTGCCATCAGTTCCGGGACAGGGAGACACTCTGGAAACACCATATATTTT
CAISSGTGRHSGNTIYF
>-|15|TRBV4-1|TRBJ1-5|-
TGCGCCAGCAGCTCACAGGGTTATAGCAATCAGCCCCAGCATTTT
CASSSQGYSNQPQHF
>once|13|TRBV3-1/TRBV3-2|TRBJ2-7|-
TGTGCCAGCAGCCTGACTGGCCCCTACGAGCAGTACTTC
CASSLTGPYEQYF
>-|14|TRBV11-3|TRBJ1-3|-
TGTGCCAGCAGCCGGGGGGATACTGGAAACACCATATATTTT
CASSRGDTGNTIYF
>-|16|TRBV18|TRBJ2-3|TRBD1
TGTGCCAGCTCAATCCAATCTACAGGGGCCTCAGATACGCAGTATTTT
CASSIQSTGASDTQYF
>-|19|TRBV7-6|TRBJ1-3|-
TGTGCCAGCAGCCCTCCACTGGGCAGGGTGGGGAGCTCTGGAAACACCATATATTTT
CASSPPLGRVGSSGNTIYF
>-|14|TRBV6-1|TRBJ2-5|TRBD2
TGTGCCAGCAGAGAAGCGGGAGGGCCTGAGACCCAGTACTTC
CASREAGGPETQYF
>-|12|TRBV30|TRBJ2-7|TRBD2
TGTGCCTGGAGATTAGCGGGTTCTAAGCAGTACTTC
CAWRLAGSKQYF
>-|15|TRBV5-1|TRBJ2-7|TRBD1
TGCGCCAGCAGCTCCGAGGGACAGGTCTTCTACGAGCAGTACTTC
CASSSEGQVFYEQYF
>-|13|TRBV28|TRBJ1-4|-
TGTGCCAGCAGTTTACGGCAGGATGAAAAACTGTTTTTT
CASSLRQDEKLFF
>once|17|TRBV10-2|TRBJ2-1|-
TGCGCCAGCAGTGAGGGTTCCAGGGTCTCCTCTAGGAATGAGCAGTTCTTC
CASSEGSRVSSRNEQFF